This T cell receptor beta chain was found in a study of T-cell reconstitution after alpha-beta-depleted transplantation in children. This clonotype appeared many times. Unique molecular identifiers featured in how the TCRbeta library was prepared. TCRdb re-analysed the PCR reads in MiXCR, keeping a single row per CDR3 protein. This sample yields approximately 150,000 distinct CDR3 sequences, of which 8% to 10% are seen a single time; 15% to 20% belongs to the top ten. The source material was PBMCs, mostly from graft donor cells, sampled 180 days after TCRalphabeta/CD19-depleted stem cell transplant. The TCR comes from a female patient aged 2-15 years who had a stem cell transplant for congenital amegakaryocytic thrombocytopenia, so the T cells may come from the graft donor.

The CDR3 loop is CASSLMAYEQYF. The CDR3 DNA follows: TGTGCCAGCAGCTTAATGGCCTACGAGCAGTACTTC. The chain links TRBV7-2 to TRBJ2-7; D gene ambiguous. The CDR3 is 12 residues long. Germline CDR1 is SGHTA and CDR2 is FQGNSA. The germline V and J ends were trimmed by 2 bases and 2 bases, with 4 bases remaining between them.